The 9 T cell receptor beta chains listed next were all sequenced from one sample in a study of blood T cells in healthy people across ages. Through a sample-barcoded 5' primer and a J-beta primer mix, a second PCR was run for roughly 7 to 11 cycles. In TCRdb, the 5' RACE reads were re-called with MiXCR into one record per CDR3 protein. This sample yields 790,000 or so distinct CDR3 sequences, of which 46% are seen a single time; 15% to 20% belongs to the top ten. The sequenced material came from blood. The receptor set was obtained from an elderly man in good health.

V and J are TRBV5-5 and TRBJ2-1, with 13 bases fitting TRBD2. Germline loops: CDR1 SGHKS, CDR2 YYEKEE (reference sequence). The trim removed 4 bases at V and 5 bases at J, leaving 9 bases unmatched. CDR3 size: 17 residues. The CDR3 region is CASSPRLAGGLHNEQFF. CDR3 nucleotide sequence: TGTGCCAGCAGCCCCCGACTAGCGGGAGGCCTCCACAATGAGCAGTTCTTC.

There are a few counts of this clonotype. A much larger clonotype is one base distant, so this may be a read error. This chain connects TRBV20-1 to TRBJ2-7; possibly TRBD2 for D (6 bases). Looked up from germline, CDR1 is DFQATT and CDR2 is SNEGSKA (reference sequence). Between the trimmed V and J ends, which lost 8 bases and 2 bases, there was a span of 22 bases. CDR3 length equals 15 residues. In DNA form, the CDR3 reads TGCAGTACCCCCCAGGGATTGGGACTCCCCTACGAGCAGTACTTC. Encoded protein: CSTPQGLGLPYEQYF.

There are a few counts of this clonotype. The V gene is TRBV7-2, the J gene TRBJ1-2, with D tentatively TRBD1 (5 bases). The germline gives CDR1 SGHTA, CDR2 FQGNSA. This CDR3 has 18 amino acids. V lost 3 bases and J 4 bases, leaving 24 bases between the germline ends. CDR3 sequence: CASSFQFNVPLGVYGYTF. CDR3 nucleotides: TGTGCCAGCAGCTTCCAATTCAATGTTCCTCTAGGGGTCTATGGCTACACCTTC.

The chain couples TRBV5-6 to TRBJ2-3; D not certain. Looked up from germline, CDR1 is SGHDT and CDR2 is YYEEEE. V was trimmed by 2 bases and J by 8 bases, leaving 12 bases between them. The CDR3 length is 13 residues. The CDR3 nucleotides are TGTGCCAGCAGCTTAAGGCTCCTGGGTACGCAGTATTTT. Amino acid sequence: CASSLRLLGTQYF.

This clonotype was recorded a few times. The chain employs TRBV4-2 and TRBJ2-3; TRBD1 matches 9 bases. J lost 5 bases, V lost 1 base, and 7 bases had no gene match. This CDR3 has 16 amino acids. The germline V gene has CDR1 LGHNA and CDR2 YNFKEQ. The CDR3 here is CASSQVVTGGIDTQYF. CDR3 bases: TGTGCCAGCAGCCAAGTAGTCACAGGGGGCATAGATACGCAGTATTTT.

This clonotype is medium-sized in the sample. The CDR3 loop reads CASSLGDSALEQFF. The CDR3 DNA reads as TGTGCCAGCAGCTTAGGGGACTCCGCGCTGGAGCAGTTCTTC. The rearrangement uses TRBV11-1 and TRBJ2-1, with a weak D call TRBD2 (6 bases). Germline V gene data show CDR1 as SGHAT and CDR2 as FQDESV (reference sequence). CDR3 length equals 14 residues. V was pared by 1 base and J by 10 bases, with 14 bases between. Full variable domain (missing parts from reference TRBV11-1 and TRBJ2-1): EAEVAQSPRYKITEKSQAVAFWCDPISGHATLYWYRQILGQGPELLVQFQDESVVDDSQLPKDRFSAERLKGVDSTLKIQPAELGDSAMYLCASSLGDSALEQFFGPGTRLTVL.

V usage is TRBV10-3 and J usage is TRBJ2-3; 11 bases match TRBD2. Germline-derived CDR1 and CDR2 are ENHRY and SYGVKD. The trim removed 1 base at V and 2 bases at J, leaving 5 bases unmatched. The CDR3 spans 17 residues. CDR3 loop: CAISEFPSGRLTDTQYF. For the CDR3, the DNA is TGTGCCATCAGTGAGTTCCCTAGCGGGAGGCTCACAGATACGCAGTATTTT.

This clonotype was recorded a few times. The CDR3 bases are TGCAGTGCTAGTTTTGGCGGGGACTCCTACAATGAGCAGTTCTTC. This encodes CSASFGGDSYNEQFF. This chain links TRBV20-1 with TRBJ2-1; TRBD2 might be the D (6 bases). CDR1 and CDR2 (germline): DFQATT, SNEGSKA (reference sequence). CDR3 length equals 15 residues. V shed 3 bases and J shed 0 bases, with 12 bases lying between them.

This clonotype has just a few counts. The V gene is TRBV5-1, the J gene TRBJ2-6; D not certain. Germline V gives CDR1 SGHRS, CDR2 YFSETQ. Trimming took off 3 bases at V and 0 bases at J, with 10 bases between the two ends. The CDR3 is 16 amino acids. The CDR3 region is CASSYGRASGANVLTF. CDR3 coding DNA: TGCGCCAGCAGCTACGGACGGGCCTCTGGGGCCAACGTCCTGACTTTC.